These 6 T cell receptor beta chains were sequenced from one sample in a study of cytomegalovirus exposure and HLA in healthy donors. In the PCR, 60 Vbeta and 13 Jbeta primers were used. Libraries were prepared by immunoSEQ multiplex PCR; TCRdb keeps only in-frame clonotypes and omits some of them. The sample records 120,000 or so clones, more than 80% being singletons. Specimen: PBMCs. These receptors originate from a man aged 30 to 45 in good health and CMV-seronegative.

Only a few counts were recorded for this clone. CDR3 region: CASSSPDRVIPEAFF. CDR3 nucleotide sequence: TGTGCCAGCAGTTCCCCTGACAGGGTCATCCCTGAAGCTTTCTTT. The chain combines TRBV6-5 with TRBJ1-1, with 7 bases that match TRBD1. The CDR3 runs 15 residues. V shed 4 bases, J shed 6 bases, and the junction held 11 bases outside the gene matches. Per germline, CDR1 MNHEY and CDR2 SVGAGI.

The CDR3 region has the DNA TGCGCCAGCAGCTCAGGGGGTTCGGACACTGAAGCTTTCTTT. Its translation: CASSSGGSDTEAFF. V gene TRBV10-1 combines with J gene TRBJ1-1; 7 bases match TRBD1. The CDR3 spans 14 residues. Looked up from germline, CDR1 is WNHNN and CDR2 is SYGVQD (reference sequence). V trimming: 6 bases; J trimming: 3 bases; junction bases outside the gene matches: 7.

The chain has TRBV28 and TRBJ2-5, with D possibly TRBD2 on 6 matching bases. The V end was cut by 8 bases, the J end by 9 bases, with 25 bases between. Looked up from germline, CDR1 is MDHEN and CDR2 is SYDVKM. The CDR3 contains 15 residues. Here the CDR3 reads CASGLRRGVGGAQYF. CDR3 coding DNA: TGTGCCAGCGGATTGCGCCGGGGAGTTGGAGGGGCCCAGTACTTC.

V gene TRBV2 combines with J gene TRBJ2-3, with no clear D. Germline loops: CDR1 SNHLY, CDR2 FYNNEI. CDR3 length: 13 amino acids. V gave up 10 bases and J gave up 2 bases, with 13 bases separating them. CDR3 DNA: TGTGCCAACCCCCCGTTAGACACAGATACGCAGTATTTT. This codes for CANPPLDTDTQYF.

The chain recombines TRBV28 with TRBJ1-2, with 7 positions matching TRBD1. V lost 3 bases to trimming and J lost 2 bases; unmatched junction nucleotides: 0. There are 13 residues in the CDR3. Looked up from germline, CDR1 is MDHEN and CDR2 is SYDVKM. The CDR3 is CASSLDRNYGYTF. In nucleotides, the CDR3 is TGTGCCAGCAGTTTGGACAGGAACTATGGCTACACCTTC.

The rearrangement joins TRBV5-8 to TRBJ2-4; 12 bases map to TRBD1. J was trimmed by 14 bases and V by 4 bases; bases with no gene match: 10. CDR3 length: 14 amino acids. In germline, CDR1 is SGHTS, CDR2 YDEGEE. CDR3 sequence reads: CASSPGWDRGQKYF. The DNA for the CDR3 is TGTGCCAGCAGCCCCGGCTGGGACAGGGGGCAGAAGTACTTC.